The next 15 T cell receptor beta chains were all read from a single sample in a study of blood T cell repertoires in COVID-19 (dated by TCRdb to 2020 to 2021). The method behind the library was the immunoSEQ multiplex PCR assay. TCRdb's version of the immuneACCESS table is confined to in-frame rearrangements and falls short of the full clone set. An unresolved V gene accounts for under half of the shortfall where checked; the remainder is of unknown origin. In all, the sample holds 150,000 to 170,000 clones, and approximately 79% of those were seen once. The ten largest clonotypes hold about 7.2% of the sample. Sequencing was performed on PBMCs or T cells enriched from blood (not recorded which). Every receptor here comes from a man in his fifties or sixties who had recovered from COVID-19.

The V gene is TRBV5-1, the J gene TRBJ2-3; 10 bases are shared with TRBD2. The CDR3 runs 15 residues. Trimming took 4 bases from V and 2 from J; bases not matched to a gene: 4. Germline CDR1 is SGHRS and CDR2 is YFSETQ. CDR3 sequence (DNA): TGCGCCAGCAGCGGTACTAGCGGGGCCACAGATACGCAGTATTTT. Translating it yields CASSGTSGATDTQYF. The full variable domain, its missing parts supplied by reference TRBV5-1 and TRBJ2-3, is KAGVTQTPRYLIKTRGQQVTLSCSPISGHRSVSWYQQTPGQGLQFLFEYFSETQRNKGNFPGRFSGRQFSNSRSEMNVSTLELGDSALYLCASSGTSGATDTQYFGPGTRLTVL.

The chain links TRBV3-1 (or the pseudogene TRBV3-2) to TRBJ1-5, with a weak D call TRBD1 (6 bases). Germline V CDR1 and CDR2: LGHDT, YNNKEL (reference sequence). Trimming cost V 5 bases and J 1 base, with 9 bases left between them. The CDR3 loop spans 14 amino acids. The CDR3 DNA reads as TGTGCCAGCAGCTTCGGACAGAGCAATCAGCCCCAGCATTTT. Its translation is CASSFGQSNQPQHF.

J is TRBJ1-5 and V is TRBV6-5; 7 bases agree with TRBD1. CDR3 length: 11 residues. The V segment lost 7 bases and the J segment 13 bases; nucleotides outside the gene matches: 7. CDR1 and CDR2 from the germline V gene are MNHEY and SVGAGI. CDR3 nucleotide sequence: TGTGCCAGCACCAACCGGGACAGTCAGCATTTT. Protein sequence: CASTNRDSQHF.

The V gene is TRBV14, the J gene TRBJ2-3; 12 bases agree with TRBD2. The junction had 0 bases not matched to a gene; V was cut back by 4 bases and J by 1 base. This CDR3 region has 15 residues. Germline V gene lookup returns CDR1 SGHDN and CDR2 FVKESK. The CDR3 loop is CASSRLAGGTDTQYF. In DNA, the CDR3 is TGTGCCAGCAGCCGACTAGCGGGGGGCACAGATACGCAGTATTTT.

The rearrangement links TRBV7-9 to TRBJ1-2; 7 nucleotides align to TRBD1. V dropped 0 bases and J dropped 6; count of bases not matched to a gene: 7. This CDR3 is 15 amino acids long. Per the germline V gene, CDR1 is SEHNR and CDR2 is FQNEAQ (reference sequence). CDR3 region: CASSLAQGFSDGYTF. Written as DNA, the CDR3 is TGTGCCAGCAGCTTAGCACAGGGGTTTTCGGATGGCTACACCTTC.

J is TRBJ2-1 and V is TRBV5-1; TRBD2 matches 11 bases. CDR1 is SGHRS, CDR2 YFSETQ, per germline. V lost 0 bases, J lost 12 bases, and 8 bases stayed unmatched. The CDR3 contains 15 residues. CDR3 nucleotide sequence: TGCGCCAGCAGCTTGGATGTAGCGGGGGGGAGGTCGCAGTTCTTC. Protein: CASSLDVAGGRSQFF.

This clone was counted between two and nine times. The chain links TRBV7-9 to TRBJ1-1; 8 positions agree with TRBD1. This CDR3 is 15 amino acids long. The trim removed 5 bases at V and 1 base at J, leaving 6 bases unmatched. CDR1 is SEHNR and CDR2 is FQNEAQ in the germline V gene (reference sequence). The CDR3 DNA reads TGTGCCAGCAGCCTTGGACAGGGTTCGAACACTGAAGCTTTCTTT. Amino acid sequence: CASSLGQGSNTEAFF.

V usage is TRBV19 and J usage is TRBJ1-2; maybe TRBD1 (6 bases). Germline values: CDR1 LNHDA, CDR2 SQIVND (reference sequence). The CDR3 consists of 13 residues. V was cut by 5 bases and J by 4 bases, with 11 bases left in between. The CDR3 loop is CASSATGIYGYTF. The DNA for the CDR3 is TGTGCCAGTAGTGCAACAGGGATCTATGGCTACACCTTC.

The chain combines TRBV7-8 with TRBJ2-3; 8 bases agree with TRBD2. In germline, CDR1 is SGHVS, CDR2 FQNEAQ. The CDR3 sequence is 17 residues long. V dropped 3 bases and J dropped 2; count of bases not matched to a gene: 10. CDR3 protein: CASSFRGLVLTTDTQYF. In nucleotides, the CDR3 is TGTGCCAGCAGCTTTAGGGGACTAGTCCTTACCACAGATACGCAGTATTTT.

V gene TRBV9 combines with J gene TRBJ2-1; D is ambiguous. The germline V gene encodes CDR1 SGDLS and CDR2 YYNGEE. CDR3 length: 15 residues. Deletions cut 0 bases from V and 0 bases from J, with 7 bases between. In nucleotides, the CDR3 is TGTGCCAGCAGCGTAGTCGGGTACTCCTACAATGAGCAGTTCTTC. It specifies CASSVVGYSYNEQFF.

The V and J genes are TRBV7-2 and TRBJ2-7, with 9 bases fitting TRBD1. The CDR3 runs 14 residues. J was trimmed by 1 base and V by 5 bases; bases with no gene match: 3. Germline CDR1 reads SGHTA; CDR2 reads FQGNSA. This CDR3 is CASSKDRGSYEQYF. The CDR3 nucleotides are TGTGCCAGCAGCAAAGACAGGGGGTCCTACGAGCAGTACTTC.

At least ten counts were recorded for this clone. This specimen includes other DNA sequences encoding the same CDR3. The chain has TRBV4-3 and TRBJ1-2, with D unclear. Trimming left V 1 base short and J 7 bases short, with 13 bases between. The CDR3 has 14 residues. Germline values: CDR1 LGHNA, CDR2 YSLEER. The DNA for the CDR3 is TGCGCCAGCAGCCAAGTACTCGGCGGCCGTGGCTACACCTTC. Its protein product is CASSQVLGGRGYTF.

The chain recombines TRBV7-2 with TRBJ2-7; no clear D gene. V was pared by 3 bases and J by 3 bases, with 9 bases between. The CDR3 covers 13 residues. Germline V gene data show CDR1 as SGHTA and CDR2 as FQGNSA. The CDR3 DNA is TGTGCCAGCAGCTTTACAGAAAGCTACGAGCAGTACTTC. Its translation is CASSFTESYEQYF.

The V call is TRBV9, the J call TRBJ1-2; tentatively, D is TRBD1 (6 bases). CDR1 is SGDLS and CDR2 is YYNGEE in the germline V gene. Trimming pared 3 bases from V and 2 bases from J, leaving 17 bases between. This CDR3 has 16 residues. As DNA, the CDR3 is TGTGCCAGCAGCGCCTATGGACAGACTTCGAACTATGGCTACACCTTC. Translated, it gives CASSAYGQTSNYGYTF.

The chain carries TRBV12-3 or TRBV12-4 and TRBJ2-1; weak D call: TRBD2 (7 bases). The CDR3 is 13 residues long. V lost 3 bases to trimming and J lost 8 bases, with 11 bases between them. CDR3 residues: CASSLRGGHEQFF. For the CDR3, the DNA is TGTGCCAGCAGTTTGAGGGGGGGCCATGAGCAGTTCTTC.